The rows below give T cell receptor beta chains drawn from one sample of a study of Ad26.COV2.S vaccination and SARS-CoV-2 variants. Libraries were prepared by immunoSEQ multiplex PCR; TCRdb keeps only in-frame clonotypes and omits some of them. Of tens of thousands of clones listed, roughly 84% were seen once; the top ten hold approximately 15%. Here the sequenced sample was peripheral blood, taken after recovery from COVID-19. These receptors all come from a human donor who had recovered from COVID-19. Both conserved end residues are part of each CDR3. A D gene is named only where the DNA matches it firmly. A clone size is listed for some rows: how often the clone was seen (once, few, many), or a class if it is expanded.

J gene: TRBJ2-7; V gene: TRBV10-2; clone size: .; D gene: .; CDR3 protein: CASSQLAGRDEQYF; CDR3 DNA: TGCGCCAGCAGCCAATTGGCGGGAAGAGACGAGCAGTACTTC
J gene: TRBJ2-2; V gene: TRBV7-7; clone size: .; D gene: TRBD1; CDR3 protein: CASSPRDRGGSGELFF; CDR3 DNA: TGTGCCAGCAGCCCCCGGGACAGGGGAGGTTCCGGGGAGCTGTTTTTT
J gene: TRBJ2-1; V gene: TRBV5-4; clone size: .; D gene: TRBD1; CDR3 protein: CASSSLRLTGYNEQFF; CDR3 DNA: TGTGCCAGCAGCTCCCTCCGGCTGACAGGGTACAATGAGCAGTTCTTC
J gene: TRBJ2-7; V gene: TRBV11-3; clone size: .; D gene: .; CDR3 protein: CASSYKREQYF; CDR3 DNA: TGTGCCAGCAGCTACAAGCGCGAGCAGTACTTC
J gene: TRBJ2-2; V gene: TRBV19; clone size: .; D gene: TRBD2; CDR3 protein: CASSISGGSGAGELFF; CDR3 DNA: TGTGCCAGTAGTATATCGGGCGGGAGCGGAGCCGGGGAGCTGTTTTTT
J gene: TRBJ2-7; V gene: TRBV7-2; clone size: .; D gene: TRBD1; CDR3 protein: CASSSPGQGTHEQYF; CDR3 DNA: TGTGCCAGCAGCTCACCGGGACAGGGGACCCACGAGCAGTACTTC
J gene: TRBJ2-2; V gene: TRBV12-5; clone size: once; D gene: .; CDR3 protein: CASGVEGSLGRTGELFF; CDR3 DNA: TGTGCTAGTGGGGTAGAGGGGAGCCTTGGACGCACCGGGGAGCTGTTTTTT
J gene: TRBJ2-1; V gene: TRBV28; clone size: many; D gene: TRBD2; CDR3 protein: CASSPGLAGHLF; CDR3 DNA: TGTGCCAGCAGCCCTGGACTAGCGGGCCACCTCTTC
J gene: TRBJ1-5; V gene: TRBV19; clone size: .; D gene: TRBD1; CDR3 protein: CASSLQGGNQPQHF; CDR3 DNA: TGTGCCAGTAGTCTACAGGGGGGGAATCAGCCCCAGCATTTT
J gene: TRBJ2-7; V gene: TRBV14; clone size: .; D gene: TRBD1; CDR3 protein: CASSQLDRDSYEQYF; CDR3 DNA: TGTGCCAGCAGCCAACTAGACAGGGACTCCTACGAGCAGTACTTC
J gene: TRBJ2-1; V gene: TRBV6-4; clone size: .; D gene: TRBD2; CDR3 protein: CASGPSGRVGEQFF; CDR3 DNA: TGTGCCAGCGGGCCTAGCGGGAGGGTCGGGGAGCAGTTCTTC
J gene: TRBJ2-1; V gene: TRBV9; clone size: .; D gene: .; CDR3 protein: CASSPKFKPGQGTSGNYNEQFF; CDR3 DNA: TGTGCCAGCAGCCCTAAATTTAAACCGGGACAGGGAACTAGCGGGAACTATAATGAGCAGTTCTTC
J gene: TRBJ1-5; V gene: TRBV7-8; clone size: few; D gene: TRBD1; CDR3 protein: CASSQLSGGRGLGQPQHF; CDR3 DNA: TGTGCCAGCAGCCAACTTAGCGGAGGCAGGGGGCTCGGTCAGCCCCAGCATTTT
J gene: TRBJ2-7; V gene: TRBV18; clone size: .; D gene: .; CDR3 protein: CASSLMRLENGGVYEQYF; CDR3 DNA: TGTGCCAGCTCACTGATGAGACTAGAAAATGGAGGGGTGTACGAGCAGTACTTC
J gene: TRBJ1-5; V gene: TRBV6-5; clone size: .; D gene: .; CDR3 protein: CASSSSYNQPQHF; CDR3 DNA: TGTGCCAGCAGTTCGTCGTACAATCAGCCCCAGCATTTT
J gene: TRBJ2-3; V gene: TRBV19; clone size: .; D gene: .; CDR3 protein: CASSMNGVGTDTQYF; CDR3 DNA: TGTGCCAGTAGTATGAACGGGGTAGGGACAGATACGCAGTATTTT
J gene: TRBJ2-3; V gene: TRBV5-5; clone size: .; D gene: .; CDR3 protein: CASSRTGTPISDTQYF; CDR3 DNA: TGTGCCAGCAGCCGTACCGGGACTCCCATATCGGATACGCAGTATTTT
J gene: TRBJ1-1; V gene: TRBV5-6; clone size: .; D gene: .; CDR3 protein: CASSRLDRLNTEAFF; CDR3 DNA: TGTGCCAGCAGCAGGCTAGACAGGTTGAACACTGAAGCTTTCTTT
J gene: TRBJ1-5; V gene: TRBV2; clone size: .; D gene: .; CDR3 protein: CASSLDSNSNQPQHF; CDR3 DNA: TGTGCCAGCTCCCTGGACTCGAATAGCAATCAGCCCCAGCATTTT
J gene: TRBJ1-2; V gene: TRBV18; clone size: .; D gene: .; CDR3 protein: CASSPESGIFYGYTF; CDR3 DNA: TGTGCCAGCTCACCAGAGTCAGGAATTTTCTATGGCTACACCTTC
J gene: TRBJ2-2; V gene: TRBV4-3; clone size: few; D gene: TRBD2; CDR3 protein: CASSPSDSGSGGAGELFF; CDR3 DNA: TGCGCCAGCAGCCCAAGCGATAGCGGGAGCGGGGGGGCCGGGGAGCTGTTTTTT
J gene: TRBJ1-2; V gene: TRBV19; clone size: .; D gene: .; CDR3 protein: CASSLSARGYTF; CDR3 DNA: TGTGCCAGTAGTCTTTCTGCTCGTGGCTACACCTTC
J gene: TRBJ1-5; V gene: TRBV7-2; clone size: .; D gene: TRBD1; CDR3 protein: CASSFRTGENQPQHF; CDR3 DNA: TGTGCCAGCAGCTTCCGGACAGGGGAGAATCAGCCCCAGCATTTT
J gene: TRBJ2-7; V gene: TRBV10-3; clone size: .; D gene: TRBD1; CDR3 protein: CAISEPGSGTGSSYEQYF; CDR3 DNA: TGTGCCATCAGTGAGCCAGGATCCGGGACAGGGAGCTCCTACGAGCAGTACTTC
J gene: TRBJ2-1; V gene: TRBV10-1; clone size: once; D gene: TRBD2; CDR3 protein: CASSGRGLAGSNEQFF; CDR3 DNA: TGCGCCAGCAGCGGGAGGGGACTAGCGGGAAGCAATGAGCAGTTCTTC
J gene: TRBJ1-6; V gene: TRBV5-5; clone size: .; D gene: .; CDR3 protein: CASSPWDRGRGSPLHF; CDR3 DNA: TGTGCCAGCAGCCCGTGGGACCGTGGGCGGGGTTCACCCCTCCACTTT
J gene: TRBJ2-2; V gene: TRBV7-2; clone size: .; D gene: .; CDR3 protein: CASSLLVAGELFF; CDR3 DNA: TGTGCCAGCAGCTTGTTGGTGGCCGGGGAGCTGTTTTTT
J gene: TRBJ2-3; V gene: TRBV24-1; clone size: .; D gene: .; CDR3 protein: CATSDWGLRSAQYF; CDR3 DNA: TGTGCCACCAGTGATTGGGGGCTTCGATCGGCGCAGTATTTT
J gene: TRBJ2-7; V gene: TRBV29-1; clone size: .; D gene: .; CDR3 protein: CSVDGHYEQYF; CDR3 DNA: TGCAGCGTTGACGGCCATTACGAGCAGTACTTC
J gene: TRBJ2-4; V gene: TRBV11-3; clone size: .; D gene: .; CDR3 protein: CASSHPRVSKNIQYF; CDR3 DNA: TGTGCCAGCAGCCACCCCCGGGTGAGCAAAAACATTCAGTACTTC
J gene: TRBJ2-7; V gene: TRBV28; clone size: .; D gene: TRBD2; CDR3 protein: CASSKLAGAKYEQYF; CDR3 DNA: TGTGCCAGCAGTAAACTAGCGGGAGCGAAGTACGAGCAGTACTTC
J gene: TRBJ2-7; V gene: TRBV2; clone size: .; D gene: .; CDR3 protein: CASSEGHGASYEQYF; CDR3 DNA: TGTGCCAGCAGTGAAGGACACGGGGCCTCCTACGAGCAGTACTTC
J gene: TRBJ2-7; V gene: TRBV7-2; clone size: few; D gene: .; CDR3 protein: CASSLDASDSYEQYF; CDR3 DNA: TGTGCCAGCAGCTTAGATGCTAGCGACTCCTACGAGCAGTACTTC
J gene: TRBJ1-2; V gene: TRBV5-6; clone size: .; D gene: .; CDR3 protein: CASSPGAAGSNYGYTF; CDR3 DNA: TGTGCCAGCAGCCCCGGAGCCGCAGGGAGCAACTATGGCTACACCTTC
J gene: TRBJ2-7; V gene: TRBV19; clone size: few; D gene: TRBD2; CDR3 protein: CASKATSGSYEQYF; CDR3 DNA: TGTGCCAGTAAGGCGACTAGCGGGAGCTACGAGCAGTACTTC
J gene: TRBJ1-6; V gene: TRBV4-2; clone size: .; D gene: TRBD1; CDR3 protein: CASSQGQGAGNSPLHF; CDR3 DNA: TGTGCCAGCAGCCAAGGGCAGGGGGCTGGAAACTCACCCCTCCACTTT
J gene: TRBJ2-3; V gene: TRBV7-3; clone size: .; D gene: .; CDR3 protein: CASSLTRDLSDTQYF; CDR3 DNA: TGTGCCAGCAGCTTAACTCGGGATCTATCAGATACGCAGTATTTT
J gene: TRBJ2-1; V gene: TRBV24-1; clone size: .; D gene: TRBD1; CDR3 protein: CATADRVGISSYNEQFF; CDR3 DNA: TGTGCCACCGCGGACAGGGTAGGAATTAGCTCCTACAATGAGCAGTTCTTC
J gene: TRBJ2-3; V gene: TRBV24-1; clone size: once; D gene: TRBD1; CDR3 protein: CATSDFHGQGKATDTQYF; CDR3 DNA: TGTGCCACCAGTGATTTCCACGGACAGGGTAAGGCCACAGATACGCAGTATTTT
J gene: TRBJ1-5; V gene: TRBV3-1/TRBV3-2; clone size: .; D gene: .; CDR3 protein: CASSQDPGNQPQHF; CDR3 DNA: TGTGCCAGCAGCCAAGATCCGGGCAATCAGCCCCAGCATTTT
J gene: TRBJ1-6; V gene: TRBV6-5; clone size: once; D gene: .; CDR3 protein: CAIGEWQSYNSPLHF; CDR3 DNA: TGTGCCATCGGGGAGTGGCAGTCCTATAATTCACCCCTCCACTTT
J gene: TRBJ2-7; V gene: TRBV5-1; clone size: .; D gene: .; CDR3 protein: CASSFYKTGRYEQYF; CDR3 DNA: TGCGCCAGCAGCTTCTACAAGACAGGAAGATACGAGCAGTACTTC
J gene: TRBJ2-6; V gene: TRBV7-9; clone size: .; D gene: TRBD1; CDR3 protein: CASSLDTGAGANVLTF; CDR3 DNA: TGTGCCAGCAGCTTAGATACAGGGGCTGGGGCCAACGTCCTGACTTTC
J gene: TRBJ1-5; V gene: TRBV6-2/TRBV6-3; clone size: .; D gene: .; CDR3 protein: CASSYSAGLYNQPQHF; CDR3 DNA: TGTGCCAGCAGTTACTCGGCAGGGCTCTACAATCAGCCCCAGCATTTT
J gene: TRBJ2-7; V gene: TRBV6-2/TRBV6-3; clone size: .; D gene: TRBD1; CDR3 protein: CASSQGTAARQYF; CDR3 DNA: TGTGCCAGCAGCCAGGGGACAGCGGCCCGGCAGTACTTC
J gene: TRBJ1-2; V gene: TRBV6-5; clone size: .; D gene: .; CDR3 protein: CASSIPGRTNYGYTF; CDR3 DNA: TGTGCCAGCAGTATTCCGGGACGGACTAACTATGGCTACACCTTC
J gene: TRBJ2-1; V gene: TRBV14; clone size: .; D gene: TRBD1; CDR3 protein: CASSWDREFNEQFF; CDR3 DNA: TGTGCCAGCAGTTGGGACAGGGAATTCAATGAGCAGTTCTTC
J gene: TRBJ2-5; V gene: TRBV13; clone size: .; D gene: TRBD2; CDR3 protein: CASSASGAGEETQYF; CDR3 DNA: TGTGCCAGCAGCGCCTCCGGAGCGGGAGAAGAGACCCAGTACTTC
J gene: TRBJ2-5; V gene: TRBV5-4; clone size: .; D gene: .; CDR3 protein: CASSLATSPETQYF; CDR3 DNA: TGTGCCAGCAGCTTGGCAACCTCACCAGAGACCCAGTACTTC
J gene: TRBJ1-2; V gene: TRBV7-9; clone size: .; D gene: TRBD1; CDR3 protein: CASSLRQGYGYTF; CDR3 DNA: TGTGCCAGCAGCTTACGACAGGGGTATGGCTACACCTTC
J gene: TRBJ2-3; V gene: TRBV23-1; clone size: .; D gene: .; CDR3 protein: CASSQWDISVDTQYF; CDR3 DNA: TGCGCCAGCAGTCAATGGGACATCTCCGTAGATACGCAGTATTTT
J gene: TRBJ1-1; V gene: TRBV11-3; clone size: .; D gene: .; CDR3 protein: CASSLTAMNTEAFF; CDR3 DNA: TGTGCCAGCAGCTTGACAGCAATGAACACTGAAGCTTTCTTT
J gene: TRBJ2-1; V gene: TRBV7-2; clone size: once; D gene: .; CDR3 protein: CASSLTASYNEQFF; CDR3 DNA: TGTGCCAGCAGCTTAACGGCCTCATACAATGAGCAGTTCTTC
J gene: TRBJ1-5; V gene: TRBV28; clone size: once; D gene: .; CDR3 protein: CASSLPATGNQPQHF; CDR3 DNA: TGTGCCAGCAGTTTACCCGCGACGGGCAATCAGCCCCAGCATTTT
J gene: TRBJ2-1; V gene: TRBV11-3; clone size: .; D gene: .; CDR3 protein: CASSLTPNEQFF; CDR3 DNA: TGTGCCAGCAGCTTAACCCCCAATGAGCAGTTCTTC